Listed here are 4 T cell receptor beta chains from one sample, sequenced in a study of blood T cell repertoires in COVID-19. Here immunoSEQ multiplex PCR was the method, and the copy in TCRdb shows in-frame clones only, minus some. The profile shows under 95,000 clones, around 87% of them singletons. Sequenced input: peripheral blood. The receptors stem from a man aged 35 to 55 with acute or convalescent COVID-19.

The gene calls are TRBV19 and TRBJ2-7; weak D call: TRBD1 (6 bases). The germline V and J ends were trimmed by 5 bases and 3 bases, with 17 bases remaining between them. Germline V gives CDR1 LNHDA, CDR2 SQIVND (reference sequence). The CDR3 is made up of 15 amino acids. CDR3 protein: CASSPGSGVRYEQYF. CDR3 nucleotide sequence: TGTGCCAGTAGTCCCGGGTCAGGGGTTCGCTACGAGCAGTACTTC. Variable domain in full (rest from reference TRBV19 and TRBJ2-7): DGGITQSPKYLFRKEGQNVTLSCEQNLNHDAMYWYRQDPGQGLRLIYYSQIVNDFQKGDIAEGYSVSREKKESFPLTVTSAQKNPTAFYLCASSPGSGVRYEQYFGPGTRLTVT.

In regard to this clone: The germline gene is not matched at one end of the junction; a read error may be the cause. The chain uses TRBV6-5 and TRBJ1-2; D is uncertain. The length of the CDR3 is 14 residues. Germline CDR1 and CDR2: MNHEY and SVGAGI. The CDR3 DNA sequence: TGTGCCAGCACTGGCTTACAGACCATCTATCGCTACACCTTC. As protein: CASTGLQTIYRYTF.

The chain joins TRBV30 to TRBJ2-1, with D possibly TRBD1 on 7 matching bases. Looked up from germline, CDR1 is GTSNPN and CDR2 is SVGIG (reference sequence). The CDR3 consists of 14 residues. The V end lost 1 base, the J end lost 1 base, and 8 bases lay between the germline ends. The CDR3 coding sequence is TGTGCCTGGAGTGCAGGGGGGTCCTACAATGAGCAGTTCTTC. Protein: CAWSAGGSYNEQFF.

The rearrangement links TRBV27 to TRBJ2-1; 7 positions agree with TRBD2. V gave up 3 bases and J gave up 10 bases; unmatched junction bases: 0. This CDR3 has 11 amino acids. Germline V CDR1 and CDR2: MNHEY, SMNVEV (reference sequence). The CDR3 nucleotides read TGTGCCAGCAGTTTCGGGGGGGAGCAGTTCTTC. Its translation: CASSFGGEQFF.